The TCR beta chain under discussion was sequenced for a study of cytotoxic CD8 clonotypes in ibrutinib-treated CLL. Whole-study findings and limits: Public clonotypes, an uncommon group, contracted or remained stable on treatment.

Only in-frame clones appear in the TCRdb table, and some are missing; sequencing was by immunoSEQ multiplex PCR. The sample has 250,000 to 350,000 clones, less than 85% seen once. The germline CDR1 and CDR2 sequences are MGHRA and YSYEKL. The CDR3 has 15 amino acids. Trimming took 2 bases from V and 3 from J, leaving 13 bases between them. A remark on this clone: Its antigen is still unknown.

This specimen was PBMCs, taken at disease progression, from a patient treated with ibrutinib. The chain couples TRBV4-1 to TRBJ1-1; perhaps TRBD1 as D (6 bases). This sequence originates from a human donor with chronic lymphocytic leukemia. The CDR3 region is CASSQRKQGYTEAFF. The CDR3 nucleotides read TGCGCCAGCAGCCAAAGGAAACAGGGATACACTGAAGCTTTCTTT.